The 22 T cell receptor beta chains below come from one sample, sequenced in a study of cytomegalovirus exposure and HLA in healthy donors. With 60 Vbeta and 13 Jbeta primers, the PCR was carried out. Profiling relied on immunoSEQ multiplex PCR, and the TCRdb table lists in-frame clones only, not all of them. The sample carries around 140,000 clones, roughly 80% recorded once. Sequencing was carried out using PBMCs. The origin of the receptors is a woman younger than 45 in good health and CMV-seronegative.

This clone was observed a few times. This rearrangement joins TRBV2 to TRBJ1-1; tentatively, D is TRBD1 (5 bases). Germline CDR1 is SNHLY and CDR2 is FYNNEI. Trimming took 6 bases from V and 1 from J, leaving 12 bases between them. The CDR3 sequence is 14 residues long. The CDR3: CASRLLGGNTEAFF. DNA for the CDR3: TGTGCCAGCAGGCTCCTGGGGGGGAACACTGAAGCTTTCTTT.

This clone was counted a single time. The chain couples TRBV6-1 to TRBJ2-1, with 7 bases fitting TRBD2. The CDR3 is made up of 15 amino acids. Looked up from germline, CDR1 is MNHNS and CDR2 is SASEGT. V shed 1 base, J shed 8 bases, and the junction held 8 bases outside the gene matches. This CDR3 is CASSEGAGVRDEQFF. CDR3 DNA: TGTGCCAGCAGTGAAGGGGCGGGAGTGAGAGATGAGCAGTTCTTC.

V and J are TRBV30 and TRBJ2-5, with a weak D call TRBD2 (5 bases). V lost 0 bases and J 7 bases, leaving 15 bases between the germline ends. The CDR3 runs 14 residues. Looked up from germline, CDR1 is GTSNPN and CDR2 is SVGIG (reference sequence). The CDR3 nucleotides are TGTGCCTGGAGTGTCGGGGTGGCCGACGGGACCCAGTACTTC. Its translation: CAWSVGVADGTQYF. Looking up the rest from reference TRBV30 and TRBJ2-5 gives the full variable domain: SQTIHQWPATLVQPVGSPLSLECTVEGTSNPNLYWYRQAAGRGLQLLFYSVGIGQISSEVPQNLSASRPQDRQFILSSKKLLLSDSGFYLCAWSVGVADGTQYFGPGTRLLVL.

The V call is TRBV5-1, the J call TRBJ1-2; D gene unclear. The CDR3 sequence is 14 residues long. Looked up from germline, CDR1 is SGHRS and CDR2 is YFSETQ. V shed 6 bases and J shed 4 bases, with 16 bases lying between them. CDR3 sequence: CASTFRGRSYGYTF. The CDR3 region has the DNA TGCGCCAGCACCTTCAGAGGGAGGAGCTATGGCTACACCTTC.

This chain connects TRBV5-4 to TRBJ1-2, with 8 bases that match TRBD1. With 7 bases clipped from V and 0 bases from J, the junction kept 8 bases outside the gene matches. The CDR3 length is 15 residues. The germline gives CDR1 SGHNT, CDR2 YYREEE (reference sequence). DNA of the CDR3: TGTGCCAGCGGACAGGGCTCGTTAGCTAACTATGGCTACACCTTC. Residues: CASGQGSLANYGYTF.

Here the CDR3 DNA reads TGTGCCAGTAGTAACCCTCCGAGACAGGGATCTGGAAACACCATATATTTT. Amino acids: CASSNPPRQGSGNTIYF. The gene calls are TRBV19 and TRBJ1-3; 7 bases line up with TRBD1. The germline CDR1 and CDR2 sequences are LNHDA and SQIVND (reference sequence). CDR3 length equals 17 residues. J lost 1 base, V lost 4 bases, and 10 bases had no gene match.

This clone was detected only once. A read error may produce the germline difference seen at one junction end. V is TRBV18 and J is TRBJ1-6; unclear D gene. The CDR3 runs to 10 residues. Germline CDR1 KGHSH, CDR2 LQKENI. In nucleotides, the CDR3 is TGTGCCAGCTCACCCGACTTGGCGGGTTTT. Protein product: CASSPDLAGF.

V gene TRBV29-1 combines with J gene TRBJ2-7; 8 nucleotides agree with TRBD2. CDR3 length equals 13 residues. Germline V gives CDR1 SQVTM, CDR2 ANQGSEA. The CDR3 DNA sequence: TGCAGGCCACGGGAGCGGGGGTACTGCGAGCAGTACTTC. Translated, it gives CRPRERGYCEQYF.

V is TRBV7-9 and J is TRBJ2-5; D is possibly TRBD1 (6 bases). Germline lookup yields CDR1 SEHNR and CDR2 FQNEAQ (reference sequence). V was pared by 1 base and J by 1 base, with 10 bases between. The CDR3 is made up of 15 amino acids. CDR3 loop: CASSLGGGIQETQYF. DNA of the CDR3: TGTGCCAGCAGCTTAGGTGGGGGCATCCAAGAGACCCAGTACTTC.

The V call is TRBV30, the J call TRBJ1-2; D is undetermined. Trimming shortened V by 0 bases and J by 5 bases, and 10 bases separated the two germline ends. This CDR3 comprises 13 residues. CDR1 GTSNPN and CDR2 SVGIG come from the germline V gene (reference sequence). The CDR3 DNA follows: TGTGCCTGGAGTGTCCTCCAAGAGTATGGCTACACCTTC. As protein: CAWSVLQEYGYTF. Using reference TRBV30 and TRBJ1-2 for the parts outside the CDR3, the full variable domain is SQTIHQWPATLVQPVGSPLSLECTVEGTSNPNLYWYRQAAGRGLQLLFYSVGIGQISSEVPQNLSASRPQDRQFILSSKKLLLSDSGFYLCAWSVLQEYGYTFGSGTRLTVV.

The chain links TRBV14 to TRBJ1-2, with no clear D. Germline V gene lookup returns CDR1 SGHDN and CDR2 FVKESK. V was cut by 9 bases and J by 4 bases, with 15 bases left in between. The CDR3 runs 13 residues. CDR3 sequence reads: CASERSRGYGYTF. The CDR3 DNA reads TGTGCCAGTGAGAGATCCCGGGGCTATGGCTACACCTTC.

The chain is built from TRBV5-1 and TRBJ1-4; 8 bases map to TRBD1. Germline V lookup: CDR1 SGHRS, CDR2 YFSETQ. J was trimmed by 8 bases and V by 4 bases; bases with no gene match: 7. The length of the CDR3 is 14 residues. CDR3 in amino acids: CASSTQGANEKLFF. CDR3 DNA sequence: TGCGCCAGCAGCACCCAGGGGGCAAACGAAAAACTGTTTTTT.

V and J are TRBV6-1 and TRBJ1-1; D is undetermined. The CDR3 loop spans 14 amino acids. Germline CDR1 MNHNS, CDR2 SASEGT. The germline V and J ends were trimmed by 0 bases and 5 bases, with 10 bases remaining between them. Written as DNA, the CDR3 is TGTGCCAGCAGTGAAGCGCAAGCGGGGACTGAAGCTTTCTTT. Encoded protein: CASSEAQAGTEAFF.

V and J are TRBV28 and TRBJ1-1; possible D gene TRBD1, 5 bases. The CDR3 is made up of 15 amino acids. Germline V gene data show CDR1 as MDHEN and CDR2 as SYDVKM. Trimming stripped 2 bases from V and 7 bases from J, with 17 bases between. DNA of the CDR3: TGTGCCAGCAGTTTAGGGGGGGAGCTGGGTCGTGAAGCTTTCTTT. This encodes CASSLGGELGREAFF.

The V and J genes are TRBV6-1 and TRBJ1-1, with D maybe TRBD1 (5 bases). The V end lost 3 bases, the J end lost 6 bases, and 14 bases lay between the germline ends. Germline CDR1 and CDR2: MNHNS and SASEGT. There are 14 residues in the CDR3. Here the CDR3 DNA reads TGTGCCAGCAGTGATCCCCAGGGCGAGGCTGAAGCTTTCTTT. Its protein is CASSDPQGEAEAFF.

In nucleotides, the CDR3 is TGCGCCAGCAGCTCATCGGGGGGCGCAGAGACCCAGTACTTC. The encoded protein is CASSSSGGAETQYF. This chain links TRBV5-1 with TRBJ2-5; the D gene is possibly TRBD2 (7 bases). Germline lookup yields CDR1 SGHRS and CDR2 YFSETQ. The CDR3 is 14 residues long. Trimming took 3 bases from V and 4 from J, leaving 13 bases between them.

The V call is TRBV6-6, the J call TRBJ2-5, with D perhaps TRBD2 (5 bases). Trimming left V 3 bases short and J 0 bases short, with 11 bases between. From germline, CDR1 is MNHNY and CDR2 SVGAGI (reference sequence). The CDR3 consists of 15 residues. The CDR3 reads CASSYQAGDQETQYF. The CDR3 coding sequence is TGTGCCAGCAGTTATCAGGCCGGGGACCAAGAGACCCAGTACTTC.

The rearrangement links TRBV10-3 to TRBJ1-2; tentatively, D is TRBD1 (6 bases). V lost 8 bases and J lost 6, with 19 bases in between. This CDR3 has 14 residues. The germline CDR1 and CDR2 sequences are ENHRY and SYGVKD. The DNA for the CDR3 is TGTGCCATCTCCCCTACCGGGGGGCCTCATGGCTACACCTTC. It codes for CAISPTGGPHGYTF.

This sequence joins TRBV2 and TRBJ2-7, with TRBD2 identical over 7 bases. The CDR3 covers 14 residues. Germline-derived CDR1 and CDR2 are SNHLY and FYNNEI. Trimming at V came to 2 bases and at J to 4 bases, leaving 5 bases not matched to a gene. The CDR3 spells CASSELAGDYEQYF. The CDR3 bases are TGTGCCAGCAGTGAATTAGCGGGCGATTACGAGCAGTACTTC.

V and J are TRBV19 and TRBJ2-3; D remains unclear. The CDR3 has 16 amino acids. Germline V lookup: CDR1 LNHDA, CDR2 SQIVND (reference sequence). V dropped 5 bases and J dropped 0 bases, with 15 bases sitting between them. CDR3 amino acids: CASSLNGWSSTDTQYF. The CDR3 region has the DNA TGTGCCAGTAGTCTCAACGGGTGGTCTAGCACAGATACGCAGTATTTT.

CDR3 DNA: TGTGCCAGCAGTTTATCGACAGGGGCCCTTTCCCGGAACACTGAAGCTTTCTTT. Its protein product is CASSLSTGALSRNTEAFF. The chain is built from TRBV27 and TRBJ1-1; 8 bases are shared with TRBD1. The V and J ends lost 0 bases and 1 base, in that order; junction bases with no gene match: 10. This CDR3 has 18 residues. CDR1 MNHEY and CDR2 SMNVEV come from the germline V gene (reference sequence).

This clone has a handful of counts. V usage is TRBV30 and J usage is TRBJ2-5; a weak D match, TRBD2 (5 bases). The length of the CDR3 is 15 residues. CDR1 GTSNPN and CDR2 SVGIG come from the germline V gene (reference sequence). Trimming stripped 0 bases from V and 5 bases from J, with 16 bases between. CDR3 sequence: CAWSVSGGSLETQYF. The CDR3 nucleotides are TGTGCCTGGAGTGTATCTGGCGGGTCTCTCGAGACCCAGTACTTC.